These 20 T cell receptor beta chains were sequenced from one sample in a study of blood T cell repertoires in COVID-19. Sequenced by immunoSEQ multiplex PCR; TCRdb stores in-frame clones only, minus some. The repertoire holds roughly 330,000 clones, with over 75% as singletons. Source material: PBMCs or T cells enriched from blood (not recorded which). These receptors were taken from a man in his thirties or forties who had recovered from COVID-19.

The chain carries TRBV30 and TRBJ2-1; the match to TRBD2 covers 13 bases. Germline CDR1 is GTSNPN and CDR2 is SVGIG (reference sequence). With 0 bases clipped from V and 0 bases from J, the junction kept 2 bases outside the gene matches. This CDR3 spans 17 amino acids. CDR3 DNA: TGTGCCTGGAGTGTACTAGCGGGGGGGAGCTCCTACAATGAGCAGTTCTTC. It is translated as CAWSVLAGGSSYNEQFF.

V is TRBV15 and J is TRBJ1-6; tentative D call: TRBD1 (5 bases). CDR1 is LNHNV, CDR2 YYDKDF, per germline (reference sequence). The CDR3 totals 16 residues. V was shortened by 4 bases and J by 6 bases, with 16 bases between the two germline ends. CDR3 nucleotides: TGTGCCACCAGCACTTCCAAGACAGTGATTAATTCACCCCTCCACTTT. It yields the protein CATSTSKTVINSPLHF. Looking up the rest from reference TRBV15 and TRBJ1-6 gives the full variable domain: DAMVIQNPRYQVTQFGKPVTLSCSQTLNHNVMYWYQQKSSQAPKLLFHYYDKDFNNEADTPDNFQSRRPNTSFCFLDIRSPGLGDTAMYLCATSTSKTVINSPLHFGNGTRLTVT.

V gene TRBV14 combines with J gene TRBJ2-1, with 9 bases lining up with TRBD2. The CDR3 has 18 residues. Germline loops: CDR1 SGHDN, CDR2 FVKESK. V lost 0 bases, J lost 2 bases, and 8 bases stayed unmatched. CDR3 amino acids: CASSQDQSGGGAYNEQFF. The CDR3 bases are TGTGCCAGCAGCCAAGATCAAAGTGGCGGGGGGGCCTACAATGAGCAGTTCTTC.

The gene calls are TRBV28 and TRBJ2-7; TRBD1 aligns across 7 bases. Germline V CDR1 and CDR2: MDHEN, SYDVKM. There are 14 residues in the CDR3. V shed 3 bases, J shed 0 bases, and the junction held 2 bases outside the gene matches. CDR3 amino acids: CASSLTGFSYEQYF. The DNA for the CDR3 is TGTGCCAGCAGTTTGACAGGGTTCTCCTACGAGCAGTACTTC.

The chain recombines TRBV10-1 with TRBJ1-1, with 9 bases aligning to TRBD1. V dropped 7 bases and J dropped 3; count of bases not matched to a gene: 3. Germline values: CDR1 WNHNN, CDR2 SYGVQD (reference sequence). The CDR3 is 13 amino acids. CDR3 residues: CASNDRGDTEAFF. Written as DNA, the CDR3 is TGCGCCAGCAATGACAGGGGGGACACTGAAGCTTTCTTT.

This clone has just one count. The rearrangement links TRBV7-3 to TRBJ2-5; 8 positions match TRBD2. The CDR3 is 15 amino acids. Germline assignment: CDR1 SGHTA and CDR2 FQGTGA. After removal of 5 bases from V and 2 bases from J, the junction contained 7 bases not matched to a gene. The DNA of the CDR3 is TGTGCCAGCAGCCACTCCGGGACTAGTCAAGAGACCCAGTACTTC. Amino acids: CASSHSGTSQETQYF.

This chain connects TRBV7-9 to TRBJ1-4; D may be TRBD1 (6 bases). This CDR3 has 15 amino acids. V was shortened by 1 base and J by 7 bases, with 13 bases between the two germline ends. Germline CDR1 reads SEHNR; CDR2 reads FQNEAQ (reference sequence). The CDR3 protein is CASSLGSWGLEKLFF. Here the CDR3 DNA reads TGTGCCAGCAGCTTAGGCTCGTGGGGGCTTGAAAAACTGTTTTTT.

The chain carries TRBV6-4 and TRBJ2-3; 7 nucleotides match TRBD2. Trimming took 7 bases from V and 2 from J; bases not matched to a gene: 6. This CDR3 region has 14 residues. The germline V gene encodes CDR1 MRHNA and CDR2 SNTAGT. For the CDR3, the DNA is TGTGCCAGCAAACCGGGACTACACACAGATACGCAGTATTTT. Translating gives CASKPGLHTDTQYF.

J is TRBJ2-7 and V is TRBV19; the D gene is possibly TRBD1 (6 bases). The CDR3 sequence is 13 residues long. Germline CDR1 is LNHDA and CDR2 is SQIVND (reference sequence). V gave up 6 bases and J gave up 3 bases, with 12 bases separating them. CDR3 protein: CASSLGTNYEQYF. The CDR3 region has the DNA TGTGCCAGTAGCCTTGGGACAAACTACGAGCAGTACTTC.

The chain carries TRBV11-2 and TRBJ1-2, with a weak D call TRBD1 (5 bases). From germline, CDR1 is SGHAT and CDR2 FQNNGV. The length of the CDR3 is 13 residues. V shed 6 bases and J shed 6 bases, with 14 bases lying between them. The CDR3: CASSHPQGDGYTF. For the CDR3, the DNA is TGTGCCAGCAGTCATCCCCAAGGGGATGGCTACACCTTC.

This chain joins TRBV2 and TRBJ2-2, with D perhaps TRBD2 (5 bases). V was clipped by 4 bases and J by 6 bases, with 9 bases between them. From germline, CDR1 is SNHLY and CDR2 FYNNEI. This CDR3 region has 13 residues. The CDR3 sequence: CASSGASPGELFF. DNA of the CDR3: TGTGCCAGCAGTGGGGCTAGCCCCGGGGAGCTGTTTTTT.

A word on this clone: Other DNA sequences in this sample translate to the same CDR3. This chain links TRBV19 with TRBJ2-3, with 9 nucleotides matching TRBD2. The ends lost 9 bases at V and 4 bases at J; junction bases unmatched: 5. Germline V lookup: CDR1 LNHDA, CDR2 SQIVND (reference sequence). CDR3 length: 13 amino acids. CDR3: CASRGGAPDTQYF. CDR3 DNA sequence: TGTGCCAGCCGCGGGGGGGCCCCAGATACGCAGTATTTT.

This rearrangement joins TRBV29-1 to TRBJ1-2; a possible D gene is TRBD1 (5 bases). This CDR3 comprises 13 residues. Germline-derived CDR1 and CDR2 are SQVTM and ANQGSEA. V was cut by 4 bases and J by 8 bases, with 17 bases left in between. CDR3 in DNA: TGCAGCGTTGCTGTGGCGGGAAGGGGAGGCTACACCTTC. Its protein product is CSVAVAGRGGYTF.

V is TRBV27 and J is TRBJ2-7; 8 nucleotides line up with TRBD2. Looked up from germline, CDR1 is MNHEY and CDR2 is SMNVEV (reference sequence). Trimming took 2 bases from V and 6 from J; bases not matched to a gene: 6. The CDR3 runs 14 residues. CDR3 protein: CASSLGTRVSEQYF. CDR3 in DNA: TGTGCCAGCAGTTTAGGGACTAGAGTGTCCGAGCAGTACTTC.

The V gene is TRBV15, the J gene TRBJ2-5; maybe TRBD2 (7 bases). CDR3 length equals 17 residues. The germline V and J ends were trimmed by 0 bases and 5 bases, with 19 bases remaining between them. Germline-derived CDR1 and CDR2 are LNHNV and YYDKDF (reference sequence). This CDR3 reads CATSRDPNGGRSETQYF. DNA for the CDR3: TGTGCCACCAGCAGAGATCCTAACGGGGGGCGTTCGGAGACCCAGTACTTC.

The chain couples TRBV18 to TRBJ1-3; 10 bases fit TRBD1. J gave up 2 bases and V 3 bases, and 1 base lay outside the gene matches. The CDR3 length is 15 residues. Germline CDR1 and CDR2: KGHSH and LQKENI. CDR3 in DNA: TGTGCCAGCTCACCGGACAGGGGGACTGGAAACACCATATATTTT. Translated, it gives CASSPDRGTGNTIYF.

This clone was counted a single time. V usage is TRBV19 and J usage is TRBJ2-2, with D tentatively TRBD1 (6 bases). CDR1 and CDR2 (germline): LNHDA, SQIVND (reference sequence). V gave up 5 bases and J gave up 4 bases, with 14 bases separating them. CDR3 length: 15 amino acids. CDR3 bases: TGTGCCAGTAGTCCACAGGGTGCGGGCACCGGGGAGCTGTTTTTT. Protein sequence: CASSPQGAGTGELFF.

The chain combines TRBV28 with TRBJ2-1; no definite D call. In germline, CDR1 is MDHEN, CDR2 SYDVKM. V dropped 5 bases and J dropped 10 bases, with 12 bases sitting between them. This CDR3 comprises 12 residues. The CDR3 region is CASSDLTEEQFF. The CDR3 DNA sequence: TGTGCCAGCAGTGACCTAACAGAAGAGCAGTTCTTC. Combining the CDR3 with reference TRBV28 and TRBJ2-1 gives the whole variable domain DVKVTQSSRYLVKRTGEKVFLECVQDMDHENMFWYRQDPGLGLRLIYFSYDVKMKEKGDIPEGYSVSREKKERFSLILESASTNQTSMYLCASSDLTEEQFFGPGTRLTVL.

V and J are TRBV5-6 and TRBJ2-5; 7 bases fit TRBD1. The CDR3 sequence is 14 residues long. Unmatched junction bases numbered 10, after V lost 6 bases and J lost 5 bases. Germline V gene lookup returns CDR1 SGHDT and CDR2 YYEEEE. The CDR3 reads CASTYGTGVETQYF. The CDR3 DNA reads TGTGCCAGCACCTACGGAACAGGGGTTGAGACCCAGTACTTC.

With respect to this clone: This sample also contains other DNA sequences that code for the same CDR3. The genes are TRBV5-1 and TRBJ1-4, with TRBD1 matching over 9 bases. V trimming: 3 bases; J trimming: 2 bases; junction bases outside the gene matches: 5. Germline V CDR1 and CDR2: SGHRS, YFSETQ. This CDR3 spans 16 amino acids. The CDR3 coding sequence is TGCGCCAGCAGCTCGGGACAGGGAGCGACTAATGAAAAACTGTTTTTT. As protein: CASSSGQGATNEKLFF.